The sequence of this TCR beta chain was determined in a study of shared clonotypes between healthy human individuals. For the study at large: The study enrolled a couple of women and a few men aged 18 to 49. Study-level results: Tissue TCR repertoires likely differ from these blood-only repertoires.

The V gene lost 2 bases and the J gene lost 1 base, with 9 bases spanning the gap. Per germline, CDR1 WNHNN and CDR2 SYGVQD (reference sequence). CDR3 length equals 14 residues. Note on this clone: The antigen is not known.

It was across several immunoSEQ plates that each subset's genomic DNA was evenly split. Clones were sequenced by immunoSEQ multiplex PCR, and TCRdb holds only the in-frame ones, with some missing. This sample yields roughly 700,000 clones, of which around 91% are seen a single time; more than 30% belongs to the top ten. The rearrangement uses TRBV10-1 and TRBJ2-7, with D possibly TRBD1 on 5 matching bases. Material: memory CD8+ T cells from PBMCs. Subset meaning: CD45RO+ cells pooled with CCR7-negative TemRA cells. This TCR derives from a man younger than 35 in good health. Some clones in this sample may be carry-over from other donors' samples. The CDR3 is CASSETGPSYEQYF. The CDR3 DNA reads TGCGCCAGCAGTGAGACAGGTCCTTCCTACGAGCAGTACTTC.